One sample yielded the 32 T cell receptor beta chains listed below, sequenced in a study of low-dose radiotherapy and immunotherapy resistance in tumors. Covering alpha and beta chains, TRAV- and TRBV-specific primers were used for the first-strand cDNA. A roughly 20-cycle PCR with a constant-region primer and V-primer adapter amplified TCRs. TCRdb reprocessed the reads with MiXCR, giving one entry per CDR3 protein. The sample records just over 14,000 distinct CDR3 sequences, 40% to 60% being singletons. Receptors were obtained from a human donor with advanced metastatic prostate, ovarian, gallbladder or colorectal cancer (not recorded which). This table probably holds off-target reads from a library built for another chain.

The CDR3 coding sequence is TGTGCCACCAGCAGAGATTTGGCTGGAAACACCATATATTTT. Its translation is CATSRDLAGNTIYF. V gene TRBV15 combines with J gene TRBJ1-3, with D uncertain. The CDR3 has 14 residues. The germline CDR1 and CDR2 sequences are LNHNV and YYDKDF (reference sequence). V lost 0 bases, J lost 2 bases, and 5 bases lay in between.

This clonotype was detected a few times. The V gene is TRBV21-1, the J gene TRBJ2-3. TRBV21-1 constitutes a pseudogene. This CDR3 region has 16 residues. The chain's CDR3 is CASSKAWWCCTDTQYF. The CDR3 coding sequence is TGTGCCAGCAGCAAAGCGTGGTGGTGCTGCACAGATACGCAGTATTTT.

The CDR3 nucleotides are TGCGCCAGCACCTCCGTTAGCGGGGGGGGTACGGATGAGCAGTTCTTC. This sequence encodes CASTSVSGGGTDEQFF. V is TRBV5-1 and J is TRBJ2-1; 11 bases match TRBD2. V shed 6 bases, J shed 8 bases, and the junction held 13 bases outside the gene matches. In germline, CDR1 is SGHRS, CDR2 YFSETQ. The CDR3 runs 16 residues.

This chain connects TRBV2 to TRBJ2-3, with 15 bases identical to TRBD2. Germline lookup yields CDR1 SNHLY and CDR2 FYNNEI. V gave up 6 bases and J gave up 4 bases; unmatched junction bases: 14. The CDR3 consists of 19 residues. The CDR3 nucleotides are TGTGCCAGCAGAGATGGACTAGCGGGAGGGCCGAAGAGGGCAGATACGCAGTATTTT. This codes for CASRDGLAGGPKRADTQYF.

V and J are TRBV12-3 or TRBV12-4 and TRBJ2-2; D possibly corresponds to TRBD1 (6 bases). The CDR3 is made up of 14 amino acids. Trimming removed 9 bases at V and 5 bases at J, with 16 bases between. This chain's CDR3 is CASFQGILTGELFF. The CDR3 DNA reads as TGTGCCAGTTTCCAGGGGATACTTACCGGGGAGCTGTTTTTT.

This clonotype was seen a few times. The chain carries TRBV29-1 and TRBJ2-1, with 7 nucleotides matching TRBD2. Germline lookup yields CDR1 SQVTM and CDR2 ANQGSEA. Trimming removed 7 bases from V and 0 bases from J; junction bases left unmatched: 6. CDR3 length equals 14 residues. Written as DNA, the CDR3 is TGCAGCGCATCCGGGGGGAGCTCCTACAATGAGCAGTTCTTC. This codes for CSASGGSSYNEQFF.

This sequence joins TRBV5-1 and TRBJ2-1; D gene uncertain. Germline V gene lookup returns CDR1 SGHRS and CDR2 YFSETQ. V was cut by 0 bases and J by 6 bases, with 10 bases left in between. This CDR3 contains 14 residues. The DNA for the CDR3 is TGCGCCAGCAGCTTGGCAGAAATGATCAATGAGCAGTTCTTC. It specifies CASSLAEMINEQFF.

The table lists this clonotype with a few counts. The V and J genes are TRBV6-5 and TRBJ2-5, with D possibly matching TRBD2 (6 bases). This CDR3 comprises 13 residues. V lost 6 bases and J lost 5, with 13 bases in between. Germline CDR1 and CDR2: MNHEY and SVGAGI. CDR3 protein: CASRDSGVETQYF. CDR3 DNA: TGTGCCAGCAGGGACTCGGGAGTTGAGACCCAGTACTTC.

This clonotype was counted only a few times. V gene TRBV25-1 combines with J gene TRBJ2-1; TRBD2 aligns across 10 bases. The CDR3 has 15 residues. Germline CDR1 reads MGHDK; CDR2 reads SYGVNS. J gave up 7 bases and V 5 bases, and 8 bases lay outside the gene matches. In DNA form, the CDR3 reads TGTGCCAGCAGTCCCCCTAGCGGGAGTAGTAATGAGCAGTTCTTC. Encoded protein: CASSPPSGSSNEQFF. Based on the CDR3 plus reference TRBV25-1 and TRBJ2-1, the full variable domain is EADIYQTPRYLVIGTGKKITLECSQTMGHDKMYWYQQDPGMELHLIHYSYGVNSTEKGDLSSESTVSRIRTEHFPLTLESARPSHTSQYLCASSPPSGSSNEQFFGPGTRLTVL.

This clonotype was picked up a small number of times. The CDR3 DNA is TGCGCCAGCAATGTGGGGAGCACCGGGGAGCTGTTTTTT. Protein sequence: CASNVGSTGELFF. The rearrangement links TRBV5-1 to TRBJ2-2; possibly TRBD2 for D (5 bases). The CDR3 length is 13 residues. Deletions cut 6 bases from V and 4 bases from J, with 10 bases between. CDR1 and CDR2 (germline): SGHRS, YFSETQ.

The chain employs TRBV19 and TRBJ1-5; tentatively, D is TRBD1 (5 bases). V shed 6 bases and J shed 6 bases, with 12 bases lying between them. CDR1 and CDR2 (germline): LNHDA, SQIVND (reference sequence). The CDR3 runs to 13 residues. CDR3 sequence: CASSHAGLQPQHF. In nucleotides, the CDR3 is TGTGCCAGTAGCCACGCAGGGCTTCAGCCCCAGCATTTT.

The genes are TRBV12-3 or TRBV12-4 and TRBJ1-2, with no clear D. V lost 4 bases and J lost 5, with 11 bases in between. CDR3 length: 13 residues. The CDR3 nucleotides are TGTGCCAGCAGTTCACCTGCGGTTTATGGCTACACCTTC. This translates into CASSSPAVYGYTF.

V usage is TRBV5-1 and J usage is TRBJ1-6, with 8 bases aligning to TRBD1. Trimming took 4 bases from V and 0 from J; bases not matched to a gene: 3. CDR3 size: 16 residues. CDR1 SGHRS and CDR2 YFSETQ come from the germline V gene. CDR3 protein: CASSQGASSYNSPLHF. The CDR3 DNA reads TGCGCCAGCAGCCAGGGGGCGAGCTCCTATAATTCACCCCTCCACTTT.

The chain couples TRBV21-1 to TRBJ2-7; the D call in the table, TRBD2, was not verified against the DNA. TRBV21-1 is tagged as a pseudogene. This CDR3 is built from 15 residues. Here the CDR3 reads CASSTLGTTPYEQYF. The CDR3 nucleotides read TGTGCCAGCAGCACCCTGGGGACTACCCCCTACGAGCAGTACTTC.

V is TRBV5-5 and J is TRBJ1-6; D is ambiguous. CDR3 length: 14 residues. CDR1 and CDR2 from the germline V gene are SGHKS and YYEKEE (reference sequence). V was pared by 3 bases and J by 6 bases, with 10 bases between. DNA for the CDR3: TGTGCCAGCAGCTCCCGGGTCACTAATTCACCCCTCCACTTT. Protein: CASSSRVTNSPLHF.

The V call is TRBV19, the J call TRBJ1-5; 12 bases are shared with TRBD1. CDR1 and CDR2 from the germline V gene are LNHDA and SQIVND (reference sequence). The CDR3 spans 16 residues. Germline trimming cut 6 bases from V and 5 bases from J; bases unmatched to any gene: 8. The CDR3 bases are TGTGCCAGTAGCACCACCGGGACAGGGGGCGATCAGCCCCAGCATTTT. Translating it yields CASSTTGTGGDQPQHF.

V and J are TRBV28 and TRBJ2-1; D gene unclear. Deletions cut 3 bases from V and 11 bases from J, with 20 bases between. The CDR3 is made up of 15 amino acids. CDR1 is MDHEN, CDR2 SYDVKM, per germline. The CDR3 here is CASSFVAGLVPQQFF. CDR3 bases: TGTGCCAGCAGTTTCGTAGCAGGCTTAGTGCCTCAGCAGTTCTTC.

In this sample, this clonotype turned up a few times. The CDR3 sequence: CSVEDLPGFEGQFF. The CDR3 bases are TGCAGCGTTGAAGATCTCCCGGGGTTCGAGGGGCAGTTCTTC. The chain couples TRBV29-1 to TRBJ2-1; D is possibly TRBD2 (5 bases). The germline gives CDR1 SQVTM, CDR2 ANQGSEA. The CDR3 is 14 amino acids. Trimming stripped 0 bases from V and 12 bases from J, with 18 bases between.

J is TRBJ1-5 and V is TRBV4-3; D possibly corresponds to TRBD1 (5 bases). The CDR3 loop spans 17 amino acids. V was trimmed by 0 bases and J by 2 bases, leaving 14 bases between them. Germline V CDR1 and CDR2: LGHNA, YSLEER. The CDR3 coding sequence is TGCGCCAGCAGCCAAGAACCGGGGGTAGGGGGCAATCAGCCCCAGCATTTT. It is translated as CASSQEPGVGGNQPQHF.

The V call is TRBV28, the J call TRBJ2-7; either TRBD1 or TRBD2 may fit D (6 bases each). The CDR3 spans 14 residues. V lost 3 bases and J lost 3, with 12 bases in between. Germline CDR1 MDHEN, CDR2 SYDVKM. Here the CDR3 DNA reads TGTGCCAGCAGTTTGACCGGGGGCCGCTACGAGCAGTACTTC. Protein product: CASSLTGGRYEQYF.

CDR3 in amino acids: CASSRTDSPNTGELFF. In nucleotides, the CDR3 is TGCGCCAGCAGCCGGACAGATTCTCCGAACACCGGGGAGCTGTTTTTT. This chain connects TRBV5-1 to TRBJ2-2; possible D gene TRBD1, 6 bases. The CDR3 runs to 16 residues. Trimming removed 4 bases at V and 0 bases at J, with 13 bases between. Germline lookup yields CDR1 SGHRS and CDR2 YFSETQ.

V gene TRBV7-2 combines with J gene TRBJ1-6; 8 bases map to TRBD1. The CDR3 is 14 residues long. Germline V gene sequence: CDR1 SGHTA, CDR2 FQGNSA. Unmatched junction bases numbered 5, after V lost 4 bases and J lost 9 bases. CDR3 protein: CASSSDREISPLHF. CDR3 nucleotides: TGTGCCAGCAGCTCGGACAGGGAAATTTCACCCCTCCACTTT.

The V and J genes are TRBV7-6 and TRBJ2-7; 9 bases are shared with TRBD1. CDR1 and CDR2 (germline): SGHVS, FNYEAQ. This CDR3 spans 18 amino acids. V trimming: 5 bases; J trimming: 0 bases; junction bases outside the gene matches: 14. Written as DNA, the CDR3 is TGTGCCAGCAGCCCAGGGACAGGGATCACAGGAGCCTCCTACGAGCAGTACTTC. Residues: CASSPGTGITGASYEQYF.

The V call is TRBV29-1, the J call TRBJ1-3; TRBD1 is a possible D gene (5 bases). Germline V lookup: CDR1 SQVTM, CDR2 ANQGSEA. V dropped 7 bases and J dropped 4 bases, with 11 bases sitting between them. The CDR3 loop spans 12 amino acids. The CDR3 coding sequence is TGCAGCGCCGGGGACGGAGGAAACACCATATATTTT. This codes for CSAGDGGNTIYF.

This clonotype has just a few counts. This chain links TRBV20-1 with TRBJ2-5, with 10 bases that match TRBD2. Germline V gene sequence: CDR1 DFQATT, CDR2 SNEGSKA (reference sequence). This CDR3 has 14 amino acids. The trim removed 2 bases at V and 6 bases at J, leaving 6 bases unmatched. CDR3: CSARPGTSVKTQYF. For the CDR3, the DNA is TGCAGTGCTAGACCTGGGACTAGCGTTAAGACCCAGTACTTC.

The chain joins TRBV7-9 to TRBJ1-5; the D is unclear. Germline V CDR1 and CDR2: SEHNR, FQNEAQ (reference sequence). The CDR3 sequence is 13 residues long. V was trimmed by 5 bases and J by 7 bases, leaving 12 bases between them. The CDR3: CASSKDSGQPQHF. CDR3 coding DNA: TGTGCCAGCAGCAAAGACTCGGGGCAGCCCCAGCATTTT. Supplemented by reference TRBV7-9 and TRBJ1-5, the full variable domain reads DTGVSQNPRHKITKRGQNVTFRCDPISEHNRLYWYRQTLGQGPEFLTYFQNEAQLEKSRLLSDRFSAERPKGSFSTLEIQRTEQGDSAMYLCASSKDSGQPQHFGDGTRLSIL.

V usage is TRBV27 and J usage is TRBJ1-2, with D possibly TRBD1 on 6 matching bases. The V gene lost 7 bases and the J gene lost 3 bases, with 15 bases spanning the gap. This CDR3 has 14 amino acids. CDR1 and CDR2 (germline): MNHEY, SMNVEV (reference sequence). CDR3 sequence (DNA): TGTGCCAGCAACGTCGGGGGCGCCCACTATGGCTACACCTTC. This translates into CASNVGGAHYGYTF.

This clonotype has just a few counts. The chain combines TRBV5-4 with TRBJ1-2, with D possibly TRBD1 on 5 matching bases. There are 13 residues in the CDR3. V was clipped by 4 bases and J by 4 bases, with 11 bases between them. The germline V gene encodes CDR1 SGHNT and CDR2 YYREEE (reference sequence). CDR3 in amino acids: CASSRGRTYGYTF. In DNA form, the CDR3 reads TGTGCCAGCAGCCGGGGACGGACCTATGGCTACACCTTC.

Note on this clonotype: Germline is not matched at one junction end, which may reflect a read error. The CDR3 DNA sequence: TGTGTCAGCAGCCGGGCTAAGGGGGGCACTGAAGCTTTCTTT. Translation: CVSSRAKGGTEAFF. V and J are TRBV14 and TRBJ1-1; possible D gene TRBD1, 6 bases. CDR1 is SGHDN, CDR2 FVKESK, per germline. The length of the CDR3 is 14 residues.

The CDR3 region is CAGLGSGESEQFF. Written as DNA, the CDR3 is TGTGCCGGCCTGGGAAGCGGGGAGAGTGAGCAGTTCTTC. The rearrangement links TRBV5-3 to TRBJ2-1; 7 positions agree with TRBD2. TRBV5-3 is filed as an ORF, its function uncertain. The CDR3 has 13 residues. The ends lost 10 bases at V and 9 bases at J; junction bases unmatched: 13.

This clonotype was observed a single time. The CDR3 DNA reads TGTGCCAGCAGTGCCCTCGTTGGTAACACTGAAGCTTTCTTT. Its protein is CASSALVGNTEAFF. The gene calls are TRBV6-2 or TRBV6-3 and TRBJ1-1, with D unclear. CDR1 and CDR2 from the germline V gene are MNHEY and SVGEGT. This CDR3 region has 14 residues. Trimming cost V 5 bases and J 2 bases, with 12 bases left between them.

The CDR3 nucleotides read TGTGCCTGGAGTGCTAGGAACACCGGGGAGCTGTTTTTT. It encodes CAWSARNTGELFF. The rearrangement uses TRBV30 and TRBJ2-2; D remains ambiguous. V was clipped by 1 base and J by 1 base, with 4 bases between them. The CDR3 is 13 residues long. From germline, CDR1 is GTSNPN and CDR2 SVGIG (reference sequence).